A selection of T cell receptor beta chains follows, all from one sample in a study of vaccination and CD4 T cells after COVID-19. TCRdb reanalysed the PCR reads using MiXCR and keeps one entry per CDR3 protein. The repertoire has about 25,000 distinct CDR3 sequences, roughly 27% of them found once; the top ten carry 7.1%. Their specific antigens are unknown. The sample here was CD4+ T cells from blood, cultured in vitro, taken about 7 months after SARS-CoV-2 vaccination. The receptor set was obtained from a human donor who had recovered from COVID-19. The CDR3 runs from the conserved cysteine through the conserved F or W. A D gene is named only where the DNA matches it firmly. The size of a clone is reported for some rows only, either as once, few or many, or as a class for expanded clones.

clone_size	d_call	j_call	v_call	cdr3_length	cdr3_aa	cdr3_nt
few	.	TRBJ2-5	TRBV7-9	17	CASSSTSQGPLKETQYF	TGTGCCAGCAGCTCAACGAGCCAGGGGCCGCTTAAAGAGACCCAGTACTTC
.	.	TRBJ2-7	TRBV2	14	CASSPDSLTYEQYF	TGTGCCAGCAGCCCAGACAGCCTAACCTACGAGCAGTACTTC
many	TRBD1	TRBJ2-7	TRBV20-1	15	CSARPQGKSYYEQYF	TGCAGTGCTAGGCCACAGGGGAAGTCTTACTACGAGCAGTACTTC
medium-sized	.	TRBJ1-5	TRBV20-1	14	CSARDLRSGQPQHF	TGCAGTGCTAGAGATCTGAGGAGTGGACAGCCCCAGCATTTT
.	TRBD2	TRBJ2-5	TRBV28	14	CASSTPGLDETQYF	TGTGCCAGCAGTACCCCGGGACTAGACGAGACCCAGTACTTC
.	TRBD2	TRBJ2-5	TRBV7-9	16	CAGSLGASGTGETQYF	TGTGCCGGCAGCTTAGGGGCTAGCGGGACTGGGGAGACCCAGTACTTC
medium-sized	.	TRBJ1-6	TRBV20-1	13	CSARAVGGSPLHF	TGCAGTGCTAGGGCAGTAGGTGGTTCACCCCTCCACTTT
.	TRBD2	TRBJ2-1	TRBV6-2/TRBV6-3	17	CASSYFPLAGGIGEQFF	TGTGCCAGCAGTTACTTCCCCCTGGCGGGAGGGATTGGTGAGCAGTTCTTC
.	.	TRBJ2-5	TRBV7-9	15	CASSLPGPASETQYF	TGTGCCAGCAGCTTGCCCGGGCCAGCTTCGGAGACCCAGTACTTC
.	.	TRBJ2-7	TRBV7-9	14	CASNFGRGEHEQYF	TGTGCCAGCAACTTTGGCAGGGGTGAACACGAGCAGTACTTC
.	.	TRBJ1-5	TRBV28	14	CASTKGGGYQPQHF	TGTGCCAGCACCAAAGGGGGGGGGTATCAGCCCCAGCATTTT
.	.	TRBJ2-7	TRBV11-2	15	CASSRTGTKIYEQYF	TGTGCCAGCAGCCGTACAGGGACGAAAATCTACGAGCAGTACTTC
few	TRBD1	TRBJ2-3	TRBV19	15	CASSITGVYTDTQYF	TGTGCCAGTAGTATTACAGGGGTGTACACAGATACGCAGTATTTT
.	TRBD1	TRBJ1-1	TRBV19	15	CASNHAKPGQGRAFF	TGTGCCAGTAATCATGCAAAACCGGGACAGGGGAGGGCTTTCTTT
few	TRBD2	TRBJ2-7	TRBV7-9	15	CASSLVGLAGDEQYF	TGTGCCAGCAGCTTAGTAGGCCTAGCGGGAGACGAGCAGTACTTC
.	TRBD2	TRBJ2-1	TRBV2	15	CASSPRAGGYNEQFF	TGTGCCAGCAGCCCCAGGGCGGGAGGCTACAATGAGCAGTTCTTC
.	.	TRBJ2-5	TRBV7-7	14	CASSLGTNQETQYF	TGTGCCAGCAGCTTGGGGACGAACCAAGAGACCCAGTACTTC
few	.	TRBJ2-5	TRBV6-1	16	CASSDPGQQGLGTQYF	TGTGCCAGCAGTGACCCGGGACAACAGGGTTTGGGGACCCAGTACTTC
.	TRBD2	TRBJ2-1	TRBV20-1	13	CSARASGYNEQFF	TGCAGTGCTAGAGCTAGCGGGTACAATGAGCAGTTCTTC
.	.	TRBJ1-2	TRBV28	15	CASSLISRTNYGYTF	TGTGCCAGCAGTTTAATCTCCCGAACTAACTATGGCTACACCTTC
.	.	TRBJ2-3	TRBV6-1	14	CASSLSGATDTQYF	TGTGCCAGCAGTCTTTCGGGGGCCACAGATACGCAGTATTTT
.	TRBD1	TRBJ1-5	TRBV28	15	CASSTDRVGYQPQHF	TGTGCCAGCAGCACCGACAGGGTCGGTTATCAGCCCCAGCATTTT
few	TRBD2	TRBJ2-1	TRBV20-1	16	CSARVSLAGSYNEQFF	TGCAGTGCTAGAGTGAGCCTAGCGGGGTCCTACAATGAGCAGTTCTTC
few	.	TRBJ2-7	TRBV20-1	11	CSARGGEALYF	TGCAGTGCTAGAGGAGGGGAGGCCCTGTACTTC
.	.	TRBJ1-5	TRBV10-3	13	CAIRSGGDQPQHF	TGTGCCATTCGCTCGGGTGGGGATCAGCCCCAGCATTTT
.	.	TRBJ2-7	TRBV20-1	12	CSAEGTAYEQYF	TGCAGTGCAGAGGGCACCGCCTACGAGCAGTACTTC
.	.	TRBJ1-2	TRBV6-5	15	CASSSPSTGGYGYTF	TGTGCCAGCAGTTCCCCTTCGACGGGGGGCTATGGCTACACCTTC
few	TRBD1	TRBJ2-7	TRBV19	15	CASSMGDRGSYEQYF	TGTGCCAGTAGTATGGGGGACAGGGGGTCCTACGAGCAGTACTTC
few	.	TRBJ1-2	TRBV27	14	CASSLSPLLYGYTF	TGTGCCAGCAGTTTATCCCCCCTACTCTATGGCTACACCTTC
.	TRBD1	TRBJ2-5	TRBV7-2	18	CASSLGTGGAGHQETQYF	TGTGCCAGCAGCTTGGGGACAGGGGGCGCGGGGCACCAAGAGACCCAGTACTTC
.	TRBD2	TRBJ2-1	TRBV6-2/TRBV6-3	16	CASSLHPGLAVDEQFF	TGTGCCAGCAGTCTACACCCCGGTCTAGCGGTGGATGAGCAGTTCTTC
medium-sized	.	TRBJ2-5	TRBV15	14	CATSRDLERMTQYF	TGTGCCACCAGCAGAGATCTGGAGCGAATGACCCAGTACTTC
.	TRBD2	TRBJ2-3	TRBV7-8	16	CASSPPLAGLTDTQYF	TGTGCCAGCAGCCCACCTCTAGCGGGCCTCACAGATACGCAGTATTTT
.	.	TRBJ2-5	TRBV20-1	14	CSARDRGEWETQYF	TGCAGTGCTAGAGACAGGGGAGAGTGGGAGACCCAGTACTTC
.	.	TRBJ1-5	TRBV19	15	CASSISLSSNQPQHF	TGTGCCAGTAGTATATCCCTCTCTAGCAATCAGCCCCAGCATTTT
.	.	TRBJ2-7	TRBV18	14	CASSPGTDTYEQYF	TGTGCCAGCTCCCCCGGGACGGACACCTACGAGCAGTACTTC
.	TRBD1	TRBJ1-6	TRBV4-2	14	CASGPRTGTSPLHF	TGTGCCAGTGGGCCCCGGACAGGGACTTCACCCCTCCACTTT
few	TRBD1	TRBJ2-7	TRBV28	14	CASSLPQGAGEQYF	TGTGCCAGCAGCCTCCCACAGGGGGCTGGCGAGCAGTACTTC